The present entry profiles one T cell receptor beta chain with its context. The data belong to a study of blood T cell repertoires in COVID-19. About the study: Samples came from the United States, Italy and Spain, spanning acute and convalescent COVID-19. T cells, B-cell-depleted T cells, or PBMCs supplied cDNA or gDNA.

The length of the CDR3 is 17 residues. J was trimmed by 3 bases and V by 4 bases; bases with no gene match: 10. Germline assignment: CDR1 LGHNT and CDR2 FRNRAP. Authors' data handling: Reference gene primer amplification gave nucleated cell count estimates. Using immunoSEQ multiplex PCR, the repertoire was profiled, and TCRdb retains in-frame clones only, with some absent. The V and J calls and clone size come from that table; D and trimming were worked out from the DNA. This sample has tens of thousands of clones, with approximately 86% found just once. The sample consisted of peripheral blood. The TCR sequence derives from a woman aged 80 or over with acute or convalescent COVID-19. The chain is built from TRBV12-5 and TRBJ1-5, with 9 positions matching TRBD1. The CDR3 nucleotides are TGTGCTAGTGGTTCCATTGCGGGGACAGGGACCAATCAGCCCCAGCATTTT. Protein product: CASGSIAGTGTNQPQHF.